This T cell receptor beta chain is from a study of OX40 agonist ivuxolimab in advanced cancers. Study-level background: Averaging about 60 years in age, with a range of about 20 to 90, the cohort was around 83% male.

TCRdb keeps only in-frame clones here, not all; method: immunoSEQ multiplex PCR. The sample contains over 85,000 clones, roughly 90% of which appear only once. Blood sampling took place at baseline, cycle 4 day 1, and cycle 7 day 1. Study observations and caveats: Still undetermined is the antigen specificity of the expanded peripheral T cells. On average, CD8+ T cells had more expanded clones than CD4+.

As regards this clone: The target antigen is unknown.

The CDR3 contains 13 residues. Germline CDR1 and CDR2: GTSNPN and SVGIG (reference sequence). V lost 0 bases and J lost 7, with 13 bases in between. The sequences come from CD4+ or CD8+ T cells sorted from blood, collected in a trial of the OX40 agonist ivuxolimab. The sequence derives from an adult with an advanced solid tumor such as melanoma, head and neck, liver or kidney cancer. This chain connects TRBV30 to TRBJ2-7; tentatively, D is TRBD2 (7 bases). The CDR3 loop reads CAWSVRGEGEQYF. CDR3 sequence (DNA): TGTGCCTGGAGTGTAAGGGGGGAGGGTGAGCAGTACTTC.